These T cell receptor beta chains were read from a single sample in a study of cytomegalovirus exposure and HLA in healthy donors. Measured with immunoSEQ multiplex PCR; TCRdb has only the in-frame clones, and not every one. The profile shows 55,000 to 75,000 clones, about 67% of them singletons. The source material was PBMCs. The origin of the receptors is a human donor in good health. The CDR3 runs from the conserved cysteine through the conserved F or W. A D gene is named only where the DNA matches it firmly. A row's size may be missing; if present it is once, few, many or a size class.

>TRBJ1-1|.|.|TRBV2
CASRGDGGGTEAFF
TGTGCCAGCCGAGGGGACGGGGGGGGGACTGAAGCTTTCTTT
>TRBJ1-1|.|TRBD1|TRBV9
CASSVGTGANTEAFF
TGTGCCAGCAGCGTAGGGACAGGGGCTAACACTGAAGCTTTCTTT
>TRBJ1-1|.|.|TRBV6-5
CASSYSAGRTEAFF
TGTGCCAGCAGTTACTCGGCAGGGCGAACTGAAGCTTTCTTT
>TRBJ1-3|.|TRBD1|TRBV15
CATSRRTGTFSGNTIYF
TGTGCCACCAGCAGAAGGACAGGAACGTTCTCTGGAAACACCATATATTTT
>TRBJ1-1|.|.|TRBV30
CAWITNIATEAFF
TGTGCCTGGATAACGAACATTGCCACTGAAGCTTTCTTT
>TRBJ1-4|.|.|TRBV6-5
CASSRTPNEKLFF
TGTGCCAGCTCAAGGACTCCTAATGAAAAACTGTTTTTT
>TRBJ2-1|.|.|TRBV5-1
CASSFGGGVNEQFF
TGCGCCAGCAGCTTCGGCGGCGGCGTCAATGAGCAGTTCTTC
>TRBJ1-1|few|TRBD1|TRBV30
CAWSAGGEAFF
TGTGCCTGGAGTGCAGGGGGTGAAGCTTTCTTT
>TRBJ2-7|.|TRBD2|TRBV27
CASSFRLAGLSDEQYF
TGTGCCAGCAGTTTCCGACTAGCGGGACTGAGTGACGAGCAGTACTTC
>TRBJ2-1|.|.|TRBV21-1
CASSKAFRAGGNEQFF
TGTGCCAGCAGCAAAGCGTTTCGAGCGGGAGGAAATGAGCAGTTCTTC
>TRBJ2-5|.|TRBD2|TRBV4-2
CASSQDGAGGGQETQYF
TGTGCCAGCAGCCAAGATGGGGCGGGGGGTGGACAAGAGACCCAGTACTTC
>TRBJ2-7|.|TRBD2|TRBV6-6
CATSSGSYEQYF
TGTGCCACCAGTAGCGGGAGCTACGAGCAGTACTTC
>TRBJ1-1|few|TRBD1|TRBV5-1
CASSLPPDRADTEAFF
TGCGCCAGCAGCTTACCCCCGGACAGGGCGGACACTGAAGCTTTCTTT
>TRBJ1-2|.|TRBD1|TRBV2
CASSAGGSANYGYTF
TGTGCCAGCAGTGCAGGGGGGAGCGCTAACTATGGCTACACCTTC
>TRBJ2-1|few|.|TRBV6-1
CASRRQVDSYNEQFF
TGTGCCAGCAGGCGACAGGTGGACTCCTACAATGAGCAGTTCTTC
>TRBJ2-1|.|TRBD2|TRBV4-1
CASRPSSSGNYNEQFF
TGCGCCAGCAGACCCTCCTCTAGCGGGAACTACAATGAGCAGTTCTTC
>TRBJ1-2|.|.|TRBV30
CAWSVGGNHGYTF
TGTGCCTGGAGTGTAGGAGGGAACCATGGCTACACCTTC
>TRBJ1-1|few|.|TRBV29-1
CSAQGGVIGEAFF
TGCAGCGCCCAGGGAGGGGTGATTGGTGAAGCTTTCTTT
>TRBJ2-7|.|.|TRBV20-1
CSASLDTRYF
TGCAGTGCTAGTCTCGACACGCGTTACTTC
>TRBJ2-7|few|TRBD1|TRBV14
CASSLQTGGYEQYF
TGTGCCAGCAGCCTTCAGACAGGGGGCTACGAGCAGTACTTC
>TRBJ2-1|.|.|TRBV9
CASSPGHGPYNEQFF
TGTGCCAGCAGCCCAGGACACGGACCCTACAATGAGCAGTTCTTC
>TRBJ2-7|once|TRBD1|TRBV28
CASSSTTGRGPYEQYF
TGTGCCAGCAGTTCTACTACGGGCAGGGGGCCCTACGAGCAGTACTTC
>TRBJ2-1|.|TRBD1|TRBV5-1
CASSLGGGRYNEQFF
TGCGCCAGCAGCTTGGGAGGGGGCCGCTACAATGAGCAGTTCTTC
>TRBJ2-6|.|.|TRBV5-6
CASSFAQVLYSGANVLTF
TGTGCCAGCAGCTTCGCCCAGGTCCTCTACTCTGGGGCCAACGTCCTGACTTTC
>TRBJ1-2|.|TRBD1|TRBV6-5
CASSYWQGAYYGYTF
TGTGCCAGCAGTTACTGGCAGGGGGCATACTATGGCTACACCTTC
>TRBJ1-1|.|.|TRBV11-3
CASSLGSEGTEAFF
TGTGCCAGCAGCTTAGGGTCCGAGGGCACTGAAGCTTTCTTT
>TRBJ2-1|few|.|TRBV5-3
CARSFLHNEQFF
TGTGCCAGAAGCTTCCTCCACAATGAGCAGTTCTTC
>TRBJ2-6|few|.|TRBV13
CASSLDSHSGANVLTF
TGTGCCAGCAGCCTGGACAGTCACTCTGGGGCCAACGTCCTGACTTTC
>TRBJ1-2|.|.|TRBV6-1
CASSEAKEQGVYGYTF
TGTGCCAGCAGTGAAGCGAAAGAACAGGGTGTCTATGGCTACACCTTC
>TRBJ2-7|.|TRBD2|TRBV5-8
CASTLRGTYEQYF
TGTGCCAGCACGCTGCGGGGGACCTACGAGCAGTACTTC
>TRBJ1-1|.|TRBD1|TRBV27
CASSDGPTGGTQAFF
TGTGCCAGCAGTGACGGGCCGACAGGGGGGACCCAAGCTTTCTTT
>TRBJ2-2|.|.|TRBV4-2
CASSQDRYAPTGELFF
TGTGCCAGCAGCCAAGATAGATACGCACCCACCGGGGAGCTGTTTTTT
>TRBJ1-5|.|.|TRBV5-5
CASSPNGNNQPQHF
TGTGCCAGCAGCCCCAACGGGAACAATCAGCCCCAGCATTTT
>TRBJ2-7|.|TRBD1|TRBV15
CATSEGQGSSYEQYF
TGTGCCACCAGCGAGGGACAGGGGAGCTCCTACGAGCAGTACTTC
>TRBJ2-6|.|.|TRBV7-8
CASSLMSGGSGANVLTF
TGTGCCAGCAGCCTAATGTCTGGGGGCTCGGGGGCCAACGTCCTGACTTTC
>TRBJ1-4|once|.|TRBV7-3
CASSLGAATNEKLFF
TGTGCCAGCAGCTTAGGGGCCGCAACTAATGAAAAACTGTTTTTT
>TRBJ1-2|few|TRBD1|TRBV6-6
CASRGTGGPRGYTF
TGTGCCAGCAGGGGGACAGGGGGCCCTCGTGGCTACACCTTC
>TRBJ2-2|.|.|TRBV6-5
CASRTNPNTGELFF
TGTGCCAGCAGGACAAACCCGAACACCGGGGAGCTGTTTTTT
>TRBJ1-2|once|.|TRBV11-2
CASSLVHQGYTF
TGTGCCAGCAGCTTAGTACATCAAGGCTACACCTTC
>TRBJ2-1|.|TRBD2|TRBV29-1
CSVEGGFSYNEQFF
TGCAGCGTTGAGGGGGGGTTCTCCTACAATGAGCAGTTCTTC
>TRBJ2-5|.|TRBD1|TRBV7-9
CASSLSGTGEQETQYF
TGTGCCAGCAGCTTATCCGGGACAGGGGAACAAGAGACCCAGTACTTC
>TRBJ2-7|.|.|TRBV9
CASSMTDYEQYF
TGTGCCAGCAGCATGACAGACTACGAGCAGTACTTC
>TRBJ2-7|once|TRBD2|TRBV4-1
CASSPSGTTYEQYF
TGCGCCAGCAGCCCTAGCGGGACTACCTACGAGCAGTACTTC